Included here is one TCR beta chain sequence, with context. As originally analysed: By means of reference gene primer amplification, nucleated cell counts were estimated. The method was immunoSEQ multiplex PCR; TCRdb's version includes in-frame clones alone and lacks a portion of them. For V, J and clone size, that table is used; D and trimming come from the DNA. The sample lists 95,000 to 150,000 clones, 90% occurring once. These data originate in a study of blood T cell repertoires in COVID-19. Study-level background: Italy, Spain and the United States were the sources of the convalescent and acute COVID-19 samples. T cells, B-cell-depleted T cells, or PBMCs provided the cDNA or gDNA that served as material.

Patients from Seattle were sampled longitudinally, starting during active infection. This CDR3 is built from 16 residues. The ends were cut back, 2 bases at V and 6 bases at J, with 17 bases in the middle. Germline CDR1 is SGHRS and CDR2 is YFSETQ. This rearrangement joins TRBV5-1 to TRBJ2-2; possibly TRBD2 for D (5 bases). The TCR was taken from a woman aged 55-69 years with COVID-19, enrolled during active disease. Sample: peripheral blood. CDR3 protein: CASSFIAGGVPGELFF. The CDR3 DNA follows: TGCGCCAGCAGCTTCATAGCCGGAGGTGTGCCCGGGGAGCTGTTTTTT.